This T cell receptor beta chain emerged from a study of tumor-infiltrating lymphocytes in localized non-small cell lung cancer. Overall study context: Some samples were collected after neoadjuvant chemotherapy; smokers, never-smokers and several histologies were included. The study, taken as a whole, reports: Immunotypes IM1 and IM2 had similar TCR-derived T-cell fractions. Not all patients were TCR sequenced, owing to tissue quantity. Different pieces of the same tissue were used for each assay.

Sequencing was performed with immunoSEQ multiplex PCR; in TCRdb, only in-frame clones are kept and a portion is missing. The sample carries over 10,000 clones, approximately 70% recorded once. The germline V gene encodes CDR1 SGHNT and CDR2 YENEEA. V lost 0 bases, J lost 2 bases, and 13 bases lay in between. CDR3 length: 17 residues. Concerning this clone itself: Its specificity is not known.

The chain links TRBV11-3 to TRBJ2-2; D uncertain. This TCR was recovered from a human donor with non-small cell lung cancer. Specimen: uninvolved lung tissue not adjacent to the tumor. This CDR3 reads CASSLDPTRINTGELFF. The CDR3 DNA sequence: TGTGCCAGCAGCTTAGATCCTACTCGGATCAACACCGGGGAGCTGTTTTTT.